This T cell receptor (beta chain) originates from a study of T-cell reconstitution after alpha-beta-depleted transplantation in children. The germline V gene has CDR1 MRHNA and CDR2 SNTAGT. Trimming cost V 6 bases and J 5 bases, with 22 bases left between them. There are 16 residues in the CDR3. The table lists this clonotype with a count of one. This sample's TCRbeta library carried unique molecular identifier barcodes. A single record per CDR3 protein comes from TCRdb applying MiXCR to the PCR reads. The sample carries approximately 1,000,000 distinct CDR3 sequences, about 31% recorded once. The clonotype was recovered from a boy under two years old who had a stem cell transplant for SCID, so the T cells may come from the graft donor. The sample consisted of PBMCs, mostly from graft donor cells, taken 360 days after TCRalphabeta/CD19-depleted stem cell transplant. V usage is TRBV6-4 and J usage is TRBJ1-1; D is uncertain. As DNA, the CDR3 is TGTGCCAGCAGCCCCCGGCCGGATTTGGGTGGGACTGAAGCTTTCTTT. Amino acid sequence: CASSPRPDLGGTEAFF.